This T cell receptor beta chain was captured in a study of radiotherapy plus CTLA-4 blockade in lung cancer (dated by TCRdb to between 2017 and 2018). Background for the entire study: Objective responses were observed in around 20% of enrolled patients, and disease control was achieved in 25% to 40%. What the authors observed across the whole study: The strongest predictors of response were reported to be early dynamic shifts in blood T cell clones along with a rise in serum interferon-beta following radiation. TCR clones derived from tumors expanded in peripheral blood after treatment with radiotherapy and ipilimumab.

The CDR3 contains 15 residues, cysteine and phenylalanine counted. Left in the record is the CDR3 DNA by itself, 45 bases read in frame from the first base. Taken from the germline V gene, the CDR1 and CDR2 loops are ENHRY and SYGVKD. A distance of 16 bases separates the germline ends of V and J, which lose 10 bases and 0 bases respectively. Focal radiation therapy combined with CTLA-4 blockade (ipilimumab) was tested in patients with chemo-refractory metastatic non-small-cell lung cancer. Of note for this clone: No cognate antigen has been identified for it. There are no base qualities to consult, and no much larger clone falls within one base.

Receptor libraries were prepared by the immunoSEQ multiplex PCR assay. Drawn from immuneACCESS, this table holds only the in-frame rearrangements with V and J called that TCRdb kept. Clones are partly lost; checked studies trace under half to an unresolved V gene and leave the rest unexplained. The sample table records 40,000 or so clones; roughly 59% of these occur just once. The ten largest clones capture roughly 20% of the sample. The sequenced sample was peripheral blood, obtained from a patient treated with radiotherapy plus ipilimumab. The receptor was isolated from a human donor with non-small cell lung cancer who had a partial response to radiotherapy plus ipilimumab. The chain is made from TRBV10-3 and TRBJ1-3; matching of 5 bases hints at TRBD1 as the D gene. The CDR3 protein sequence reads: CASRSDRSSGNTIYF. The DNA reads TGTGCCAGCAGGTCCGACAGAAGCTCTGGAAACACCATATATTTT.